A single sample is the source of the 11 T cell receptor beta chains below, sequenced in a study of T cells after yellow fever vaccination. Each CDR3 protein gets one entry after TCRdb re-called the 5' RACE reads with MiXCR. The data show nearly 350,000 distinct CDR3 sequences, roughly 8.4% seen once. The sequences come from PBMCs, collected 45 days after the first yellow fever vaccination. The source is a man between 18 and 29 years old who received the YFV17D yellow fever vaccine.

V is TRBV20-1 and J is TRBJ1-2; 7 bases fit TRBD1. This CDR3 region has 14 residues. Germline CDR1 is DFQATT and CDR2 is SNEGSKA (reference sequence). Losses at the gene ends were 5 bases for V and 0 bases for J; bases not matched to a gene: 6. CDR3 coding DNA: TGCAGTGCTGAGGGGGCCCGGGCTAACTATGGCTACACCTTC. As protein: CSAEGARANYGYTF.

In this sample, this clonotype turned up many times. The CDR3 is CASGTLSSYEQYF. DNA of the CDR3: TGTGCCAGCGGAACTCTAAGCTCCTACGAGCAGTACTTC. The chain recombines TRBV7-6 with TRBJ2-7, with D uncertain. Germline V gene data show CDR1 as SGHVS and CDR2 as FNYEAQ. V was trimmed by 8 bases and J by 0 bases, leaving 11 bases between them. The CDR3 consists of 13 residues.

This clonotype has only a few counts. The CDR3 DNA sequence: TGTGCCAGCAGTGCTAGCGGGTCTCTCACCGGGGAGCTGTTTTTT. It specifies CASSASGSLTGELFF. The chain links TRBV2 to TRBJ2-2; 8 positions agree with TRBD2. The V segment lost 4 bases and the J segment 4 bases; nucleotides outside the gene matches: 5. This CDR3 has 15 residues. Germline-derived CDR1 and CDR2 are SNHLY and FYNNEI.

This clonotype was recorded a few times. J is TRBJ2-7 and V is TRBV7-2; D may be TRBD1 or TRBD2 (5 bases each). Trimming stripped 5 bases from V and 6 bases from J, with 11 bases between. The CDR3 contains 12 residues. Germline CDR1 SGHTA, CDR2 FQGNSA. CDR3 nucleotide sequence: TGTGCCAGCAGCCTCTTTGGGGGCGAGCAGTACGTC. This sequence encodes CASSLFGGEQYV.

Ten or more counts support this clonotype. V and J are TRBV27 and TRBJ2-3, with D perhaps being TRBD1 or TRBD2 (5 bases each). The CDR3 is 13 amino acids. Looked up from germline, CDR1 is MNHEY and CDR2 is SMNVEV (reference sequence). V was trimmed by 7 bases and J by 0 bases, leaving 8 bases between them. CDR3 in amino acids: CASTGTSTDTQYF. Here the CDR3 DNA reads TGTGCCAGCACCGGGACGAGCACAGATACGCAGTATTTT.

This chain joins TRBV11-1 and TRBJ2-1; 11 nucleotides match TRBD1. CDR1 is SGHAT and CDR2 is FQDESV in the germline V gene (reference sequence). The CDR3 consists of 16 residues. The trim removed 1 base at V and 6 bases at J, leaving 5 bases unmatched. Here the CDR3 DNA reads TGTGCCAGCAGCTTAGTCGGGACAGGGGGTCTCAATGAGCAGTTCTTC. It yields the protein CASSLVGTGGLNEQFF.

This clonotype was counted a few times. CDR3 sequence reads: CASSVAPGGDRGTQYF. CDR3 DNA sequence: TGTGCCAGCAGCGTAGCCCCCGGGGGGGACCGTGGTACGCAGTATTTT. The chain links TRBV9 to TRBJ2-3; 8 bases are a match to TRBD2. The germline gives CDR1 SGDLS, CDR2 YYNGEE. V lost 0 bases to trimming and J lost 8 bases; unmatched junction nucleotides: 11. This CDR3 contains 16 residues.

This clonotype was observed a few times. This chain uses TRBV20-1 with TRBJ2-2; D is unclear. The CDR3 has 13 residues. Per the germline V gene, CDR1 is DFQATT and CDR2 is SNEGSKA (reference sequence). The V end lost 1 base, the J end lost 4 bases, and 7 bases lay between the germline ends. The CDR3 bases are TGCAGTGCTAGAGGGGGTAGCACCGGGGAGCTGTTTTTT. Its translation: CSARGGSTGELFF.

The V gene is TRBV12-3 or TRBV12-4, the J gene TRBJ1-3; TRBD1 might be the D (6 bases). The CDR3 runs to 16 residues. The germline V and J ends were trimmed by 5 bases and 3 bases, with 17 bases remaining between them. CDR3 bases: TGTGCCAGCAGTGCTCCTACAGGGTTTGTTGGAAACACCATATATTTT. It codes for CASSAPTGFVGNTIYF.

In its sample, this clonotype was seen a few times. The chain carries TRBV7-8 and TRBJ2-5; tentatively, D is TRBD1 (5 bases). The CDR3 sequence is 15 residues long. From germline, CDR1 is SGHVS and CDR2 FQNEAQ. V dropped 1 base and J dropped 4 bases, with 13 bases sitting between them. This CDR3 is CASSLVSPGPETQYF. The CDR3 DNA reads TGTGCCAGCAGCTTAGTAAGCCCAGGGCCAGAGACCCAGTACTTC. The full variable domain, its missing parts supplied by reference TRBV7-8 and TRBJ2-5, is GAGVSQSPRYKVAKRGQDVALRCDPISGHVSLFWYQQALGQGPEFLTYFQNEAQLDKSGLPSDRFFAERPEGSVSTLKIQRTQQEDSAVYLCASSLVSPGPETQYFGPGTRLLVL.

The genes are TRBV5-1 and TRBJ1-2; D may be TRBD1 (5 bases). Trimming stripped 0 bases from V and 5 bases from J, with 14 bases between. Germline V gene sequence: CDR1 SGHRS, CDR2 YFSETQ. This CDR3 contains 15 residues. CDR3 region: CASSLATGAGYGYTF. For the CDR3, the DNA is TGCGCCAGCAGCTTGGCCACTGGAGCAGGGTATGGCTACACCTTC.